This T cell receptor beta chain derives from a study of T cell responses to AZD1222 COVID-19 vaccine. Overall study results and limits: Two doses of AZD1222 preceded a rise in Spike-specific TCR breadth and depth. In the spike-specific TCR repertoire, nearly half reportedly target unmutated variant regions. Repertoires in all cases were sampled only once the peak T cell response had passed. Females outnumbered males among donors, who were mostly white British; clonal diversity was possibly underestimated.

Regarding this clone: What it binds is not known.

This table comes from immunoSEQ multiplex PCR, and its TCRdb copy is limited to in-frame clones, with some not included. This sample carries 90,000 to 120,000 clones, roughly 90% of them seen once, and the ten largest clones take less than 4%. The material sequenced was peripheral blood, taken on day 0 of MenACWY control vaccination. This receptor was obtained from an adult in good health.

Here the CDR3 reads CASSAGTGGSGNTIYF. The CDR3 DNA reads as TGTGCCAGCAGTGCCGGGACAGGGGGATCTGGAAACACCATATATTTT. The J gene is TRBJ1-3, the V gene TRBV27; 11 bases align to TRBD1. CDR1 and CDR2 from the germline V gene are MNHEY and SMNVEV (reference sequence). The ends lost 5 bases at V and 1 base at J; junction bases unmatched: 4. The CDR3 runs 16 residues.